Listed below are T cell receptor beta chains from one sample, sequenced in a study of blood T cell repertoires in COVID-19. The table came from immunoSEQ multiplex PCR; TCRdb's copy has only in-frame clones and leaves some out. The sample contains roughly 320,000 clones, more than 80% of which appear only once. What was sequenced was peripheral blood. These receptors all stem from a woman in her 50s with COVID-19, enrolled during active disease. The CDR3 runs from the conserved cysteine through the conserved F or W. D genes are given only for firm matches. Clone size appears in some rows only: once, few, many, or a class for an expanded clone.

J gene	D gene	V gene	clone size	CDR3 protein	CDR3 DNA
TRBJ2-7	TRBD2	TRBV5-1	-	CASRDYQSYEQYF	TGCGCCAGCCGGGACTACCAGTCCTACGAGCAGTACTTC
TRBJ1-2	-	TRBV5-1	few	CASSAVTGYGYTF	TGCGCCAGCAGCGCGGTGACAGGCTATGGCTACACCTTC
TRBJ2-7	-	TRBV6-2/TRBV6-3	-	CASSTGSSYEQYF	TGTGCCAGCAGTACAGGGAGCTCCTACGAGCAGTACTTC
TRBJ1-2	TRBD1	TRBV6-4	-	CASSDSGDRGFEGYTF	TGTGCCAGCAGTGACTCCGGGGACAGGGGCTTCGAGGGCTACACCTTC
TRBJ1-1	-	TRBV29-1	-	CSVEDPWEVAVTEAFF	TGCAGCGTTGAAGATCCGTGGGAGGTCGCGGTCACTGAAGCTTTCTTT
TRBJ1-1	-	TRBV18	-	CASSQDTNTEAFF	TGTGCCAGCTCACAGGACACGAACACTGAAGCTTTCTTT
TRBJ1-4	-	TRBV18	-	CASSPAGFNEKLFF	TGTGCCAGCTCACCGGCCGGGTTTAATGAAAAACTGTTTTTT
TRBJ1-1	-	TRBV7-8	-	CASSRTDEAFF	TGTGCCAGCAGCCGAACAGATGAAGCTTTCTTT
TRBJ2-5	TRBD1	TRBV12-5	few	CASGTGTGGETQYF	TGTGCTAGTGGCACCGGGACAGGGGGAGAGACCCAGTACTTC
TRBJ2-7	TRBD1	TRBV11-3	-	CASRPGTAYEQYF	TGTGCCAGCAGACCCGGGACAGCCTACGAGCAGTACTTC
TRBJ1-4	TRBD1	TRBV5-1	-	CASSPGQGANEKLFF	TGCGCCAGCAGCCCCGGACAGGGGGCGAATGAAAAACTGTTTTTT
TRBJ2-3	TRBD2	TRBV2	-	CASREKGLAGLTDTQYF	TGTGCCAGCAGGGAGAAAGGACTAGCGGGGCTCACAGATACGCAGTATTTT
TRBJ2-3	-	TRBV9	many	CASSVTGAILDTQYF	TGTGCCAGCAGCGTTACGGGAGCGATATTAGATACGCAGTATTTT
TRBJ1-1	-	TRBV19	once	CASSGGTGTEAFF	TGTGCCAGTAGCGGGGGGACGGGCACTGAAGCTTTCTTT
TRBJ1-5	-	TRBV9	-	CASSVDSSNQPQHF	TGTGCCAGCAGCGTTGACAGTTCCAATCAGCCCCAGCATTTT
TRBJ2-7	TRBD1	TRBV6-5	-	CASTSLPGQGEQYF	TGTGCCAGCACCTCCCTACCGGGACAGGGAGAGCAGTACTTC
TRBJ2-1	-	TRBV27	-	CASTSLASSYNEQFF	TGTGCCAGCACCTCTCTAGCGAGCTCCTACAATGAGCAGTTCTTC
TRBJ2-2	TRBD1	TRBV9	-	CASSVGTGTGELFF	TGTGCCAGCAGCGTAGGGACAGGCACCGGGGAGCTGTTTTTT
TRBJ2-1	TRBD2	TRBV7-2	-	CASSLESGALNEQFF	TGTGCCAGCAGCTTAGAGAGCGGGGCCCTTAATGAGCAGTTCTTC
TRBJ2-7	TRBD1	TRBV5-1	-	CASSSRDRVSEQYF	TGCGCCAGCAGCTCACGGGACAGGGTCAGCGAGCAGTACTTC
TRBJ1-6	TRBD1	TRBV5-5	once	CASSPDRAENSPLHF	TGTGCCAGCAGCCCAGACAGGGCTGAGAATTCACCCCTCCACTTT
TRBJ2-1	-	TRBV11-2	once	CASAGDYRLLDNEQFF	TGTGCCAGCGCAGGGGACTACCGTCTCCTAGACAATGAGCAGTTCTTC
TRBJ2-2	-	TRBV14	-	CASSQDVKGTGELFF	TGTGCCAGCAGCCAAGATGTCAAGGGGACCGGGGAGCTGTTTTTT
TRBJ2-2	TRBD2	TRBV19	-	CASNGGRYTGELFF	TGTGCCAGTAACGGCGGGAGGTACACCGGGGAGCTGTTTTTT
TRBJ2-1	TRBD2	TRBV5-1	once	CASSLASGGGLSYNEQFF	TGCGCCAGCAGCTTGGCTAGCGGGGGAGGCCTCTCCTACAATGAGCAGTTCTTC
TRBJ1-4	-	TRBV30	-	CAWSGSYGLINEKLFF	TGTGCCTGGAGTGGATCATACGGACTGATTAATGAAAAACTGTTTTTT
TRBJ2-1	TRBD1	TRBV18	-	CASSPPGTGGENEQFF	TGTGCCAGCTCACCCCCCGGGACAGGGGGCGAAAATGAGCAGTTCTTC
TRBJ2-7	TRBD2	TRBV9	-	CASSVAPLGGDYEQYF	TGTGCCAGCAGCGTAGCCCCCTTGGGAGGGGACTACGAGCAGTACTTC
TRBJ2-2	TRBD2	TRBV15	-	CATEAAHFGREIGSGELFF	TGTGCCACCGAAGCAGCACATTTTGGGCGGGAGATTGGTAGCGGGGAGCTGTTTTTT
TRBJ1-6	-	TRBV4-2	few	CASSQALTAMGPPLHF	TGTGCCAGCAGCCAAGCCTTGACAGCAATGGGTCCACCCCTCCACTTT
TRBJ1-6	-	TRBV7-9	-	CASNRDPSPLHF	TGTGCCAGCAACAGGGACCCTTCACCCCTCCACTTT
TRBJ1-5	-	TRBV2	-	CASSATGVTNQPQHF	TGTGCCAGCAGCGCTACGGGGGTTACGAATCAGCCCCAGCATTTT
TRBJ2-3	TRBD1	TRBV3-1/TRBV3-2	-	CASSVRQGSTDTQYF	TGTGCCAGCAGCGTACGACAGGGGAGCACAGATACGCAGTATTTT
TRBJ1-1	-	TRBV30	-	CAWLTPDRLNTEAFF	TGTGCCTGGCTCACCCCGGACAGACTGAACACTGAAGCTTTCTTT
TRBJ2-1	TRBD1	TRBV27	-	CASSFITGTGVHNEQFF	TGTGCCAGCAGTTTCATAACCGGGACAGGGGTACACAATGAGCAGTTCTTC
TRBJ2-7	TRBD2	TRBV24-1	-	CATSDSSGITYEQYF	TGTGCCACCAGTGATTCTAGCGGGATTACCTACGAGCAGTACTTC
TRBJ1-1	-	TRBV2	-	CASRAQTRLYEAFF	TGTGCCAGCAGGGCCCAGACCCGACTTTATGAAGCTTTCTTT
TRBJ2-5	-	TRBV7-9	-	CASSLGAGLGQETQYF	TGTGCCAGCAGCTTAGGGGCGGGACTGGGACAAGAGACCCAGTACTTC
TRBJ1-2	-	TRBV6-5	-	CASSTGGTLYGYTF	TGTGCCAGCAGTACCGGGGGTACTCTATACGGCTACACCTTC
TRBJ1-1	-	TRBV15	-	CATSRVTGSTEAFF	TGTGCCACCAGCAGAGTAACAGGGAGCACTGAAGCTTTCTTT
TRBJ1-1	-	TRBV4-2	few	CASSQAARVTEAFF	TGTGCCAGCAGTCAAGCTGCCAGGGTCACTGAAGCTTTCTTT
TRBJ2-3	TRBD1	TRBV3-1/TRBV3-2	-	CASSRGQRSTDTQYF	TGTGCCAGCAGCCGGGGACAGAGAAGCACAGATACGCAGTATTTT
TRBJ1-1	TRBD1	TRBV29-1	-	CSVLGQGLSEAFF	TGCAGCGTGTTGGGACAGGGGCTATCTGAAGCTTTCTTT
TRBJ1-5	TRBD1	TRBV6-6	-	CASSNRGIGSNQPQHF	TGTGCCAGCAGTAACAGGGGAATCGGAAGCAATCAGCCCCAGCATTTT
TRBJ2-1	TRBD1	TRBV7-6	-	CASRPYPTGASYNEQFF	TGTGCCAGCAGACCCTATCCGACAGGGGCGTCCTACAATGAGCAGTTCTTC
TRBJ2-5	-	TRBV5-5	-	CASSLEIVVQETQYF	TGTGCCAGCAGCTTGGAAATAGTAGTCCAAGAGACCCAGTACTTC
TRBJ2-3	TRBD2	TRBV6-4	-	CASSELAGLADTQYF	TGTGCCAGCAGTGAACTAGCGGGATTGGCAGATACGCAGTATTTT
TRBJ1-1	TRBD1	TRBV2	-	CASGLDRADTEAFF	TGTGCCAGCGGGTTGGACAGGGCGGACACTGAAGCTTTCTTT
TRBJ1-4	TRBD1	TRBV25-1	-	CASSESGTGNEKLFF	TGTGCCAGCAGTGAATCCGGGACAGGGAATGAAAAACTGTTTTTT
TRBJ2-7	TRBD2	TRBV5-6	-	CASSLGLATGEQYF	TGTGCCAGCAGCCTGGGACTAGCGACGGGGGAGCAGTACTTC
TRBJ2-7	-	TRBV10-2	-	CASSHLSAYEQYF	TGCGCCAGCAGCCACCTTTCAGCCTACGAGCAGTACTTC
TRBJ2-1	TRBD1	TRBV7-6	-	CASSLRGQGAIQSYNEQFF	TGTGCCAGCAGCTTGAGGGGACAGGGGGCGATCCAGTCCTACAATGAGCAGTTCTTC
TRBJ2-5	TRBD1	TRBV7-8	-	CASSTSWTGNAETQYF	TGTGCCAGCAGCACAAGCTGGACAGGGAATGCTGAGACCCAGTACTTC